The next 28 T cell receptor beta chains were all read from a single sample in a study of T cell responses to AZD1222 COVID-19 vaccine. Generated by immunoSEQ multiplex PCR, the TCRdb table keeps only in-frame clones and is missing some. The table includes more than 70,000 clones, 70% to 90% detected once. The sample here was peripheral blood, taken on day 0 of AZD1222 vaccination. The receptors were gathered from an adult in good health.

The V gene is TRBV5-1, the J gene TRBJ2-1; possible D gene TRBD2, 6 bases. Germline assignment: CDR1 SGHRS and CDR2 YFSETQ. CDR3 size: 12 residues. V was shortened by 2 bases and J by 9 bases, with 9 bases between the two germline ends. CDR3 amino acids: CASSFGGPEQFF. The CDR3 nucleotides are TGCGCCAGCAGCTTTGGAGGGCCTGAGCAGTTCTTC.

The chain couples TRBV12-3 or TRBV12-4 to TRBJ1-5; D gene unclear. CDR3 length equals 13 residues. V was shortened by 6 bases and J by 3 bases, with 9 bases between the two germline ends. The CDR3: CASSAGYNQPQHF. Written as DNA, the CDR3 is TGTGCCAGCAGCGCCGGATACAATCAGCCCCAGCATTTT.

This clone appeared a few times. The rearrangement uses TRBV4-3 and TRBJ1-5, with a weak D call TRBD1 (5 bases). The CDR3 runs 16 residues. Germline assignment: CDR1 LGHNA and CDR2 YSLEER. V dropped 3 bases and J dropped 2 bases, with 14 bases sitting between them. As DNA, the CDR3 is TGCGCCAGCAGCCAGGGGGTTCGGGGTCGCAATCAGCCCCAGCATTTT. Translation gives CASSQGVRGRNQPQHF.

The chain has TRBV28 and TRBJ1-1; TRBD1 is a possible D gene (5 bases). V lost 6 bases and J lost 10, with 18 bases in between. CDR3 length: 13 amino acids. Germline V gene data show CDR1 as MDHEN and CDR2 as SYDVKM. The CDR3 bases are TGTGCCAGCAGCCAAAAGGGCAGGGCTGCAGCTTTCTTT. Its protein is CASSQKGRAAAFF.

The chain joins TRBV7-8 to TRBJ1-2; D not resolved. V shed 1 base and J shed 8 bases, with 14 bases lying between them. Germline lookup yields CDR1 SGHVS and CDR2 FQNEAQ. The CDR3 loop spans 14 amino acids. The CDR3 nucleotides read TGTGCCAGCAGCTTAGGCCGGGATTTGAGGGGCTACACCTTC. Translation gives CASSLGRDLRGYTF.

The CDR3 DNA is TGCGCCAGCAGCCAGGGTCCGAGCCTGGGCACAAAAAACTACGAGCAGTACTTC. Protein sequence: CASSQGPSLGTKNYEQYF. The rearrangement uses TRBV4-3 and TRBJ2-7; D gene unclear. Germline V gives CDR1 LGHNA, CDR2 YSLEER. Trimming pared 3 bases from V and 3 bases from J, leaving 24 bases between. This CDR3 region has 18 residues.

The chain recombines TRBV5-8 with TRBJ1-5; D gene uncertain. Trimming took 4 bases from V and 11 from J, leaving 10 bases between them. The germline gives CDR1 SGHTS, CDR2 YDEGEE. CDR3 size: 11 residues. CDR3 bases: TGTGCCAGCAGCGTTTCCAGGACCCAGCATTTT. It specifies CASSVSRTQHF.

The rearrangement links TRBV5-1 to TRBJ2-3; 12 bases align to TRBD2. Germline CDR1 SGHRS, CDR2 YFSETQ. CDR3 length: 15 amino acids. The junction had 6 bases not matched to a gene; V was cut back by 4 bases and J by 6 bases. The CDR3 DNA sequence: TGCGCCAGCAGCCCGCTAGCGGGGGGGGCGGATACGCAGTATTTT. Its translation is CASSPLAGGADTQYF. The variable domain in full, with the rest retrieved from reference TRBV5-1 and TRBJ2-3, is KAGVTQTPRYLIKTRGQQVTLSCSPISGHRSVSWYQQTPGQGLQFLFEYFSETQRNKGNFPGRFSGRQFSNSRSEMNVSTLELGDSALYLCASSPLAGGADTQYFGPGTRLTVL.

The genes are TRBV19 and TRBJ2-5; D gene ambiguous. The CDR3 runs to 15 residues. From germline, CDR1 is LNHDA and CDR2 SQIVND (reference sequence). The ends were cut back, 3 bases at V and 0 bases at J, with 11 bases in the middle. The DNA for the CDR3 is TGTGCCAGTAGTATCCAGCCGAGGTACCAAGAGACCCAGTACTTC. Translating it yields CASSIQPRYQETQYF. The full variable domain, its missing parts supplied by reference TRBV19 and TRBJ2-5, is DGGITQSPKYLFRKEGQNVTLSCEQNLNHDAMYWYRQDPGQGLRLIYYSQIVNDFQKGDIAEGYSVSREKKESFPLTVTSAQKNPTAFYLCASSIQPRYQETQYFGPGTRLLVL.

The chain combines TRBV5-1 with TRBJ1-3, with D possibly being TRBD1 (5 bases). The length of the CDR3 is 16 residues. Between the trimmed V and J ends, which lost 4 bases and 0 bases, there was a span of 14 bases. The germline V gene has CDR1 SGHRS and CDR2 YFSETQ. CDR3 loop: CASSLALTGSGNTIYF. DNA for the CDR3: TGCGCCAGCAGCCTGGCCCTAACAGGCTCTGGAAACACCATATATTTT.

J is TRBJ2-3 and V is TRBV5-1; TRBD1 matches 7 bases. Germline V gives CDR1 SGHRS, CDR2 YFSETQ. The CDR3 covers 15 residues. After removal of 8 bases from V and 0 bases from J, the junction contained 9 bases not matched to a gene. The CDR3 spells CASSDRPASTDTQYF. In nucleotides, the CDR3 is TGCGCCAGTTCGGACAGGCCAGCTAGCACAGATACGCAGTATTTT.

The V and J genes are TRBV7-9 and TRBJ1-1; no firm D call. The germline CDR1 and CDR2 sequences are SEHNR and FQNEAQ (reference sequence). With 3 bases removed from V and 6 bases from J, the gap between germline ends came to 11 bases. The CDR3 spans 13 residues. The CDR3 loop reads CASSLVQTPEAFF. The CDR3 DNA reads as TGTGCCAGCAGCTTGGTGCAGACCCCTGAAGCTTTCTTT.

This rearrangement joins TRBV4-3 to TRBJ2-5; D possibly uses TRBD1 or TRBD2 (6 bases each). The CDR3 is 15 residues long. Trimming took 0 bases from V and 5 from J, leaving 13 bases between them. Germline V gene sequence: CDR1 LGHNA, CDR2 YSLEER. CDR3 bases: TGCGCCAGCAGCCAAGACCCAGGGGCGGGGGAGACCCAGTACTTC. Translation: CASSQDPGAGETQYF.

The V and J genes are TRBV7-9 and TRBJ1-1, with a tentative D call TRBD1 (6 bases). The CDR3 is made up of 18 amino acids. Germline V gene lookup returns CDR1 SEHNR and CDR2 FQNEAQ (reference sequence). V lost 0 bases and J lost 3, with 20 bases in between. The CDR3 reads CASSLARIVDRRHTEAFF. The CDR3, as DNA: TGTGCCAGCAGCTTAGCGCGGATTGTCGACAGGCGGCACACTGAAGCTTTCTTT.

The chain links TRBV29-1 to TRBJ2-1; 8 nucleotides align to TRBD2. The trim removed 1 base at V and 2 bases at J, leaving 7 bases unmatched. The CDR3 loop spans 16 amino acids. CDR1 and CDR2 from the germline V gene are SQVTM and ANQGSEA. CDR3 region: CSVEGVFSGTYNEQFF. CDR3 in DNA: TGCAGCGTTGAAGGGGTCTTTAGCGGGACCTACAATGAGCAGTTCTTC.

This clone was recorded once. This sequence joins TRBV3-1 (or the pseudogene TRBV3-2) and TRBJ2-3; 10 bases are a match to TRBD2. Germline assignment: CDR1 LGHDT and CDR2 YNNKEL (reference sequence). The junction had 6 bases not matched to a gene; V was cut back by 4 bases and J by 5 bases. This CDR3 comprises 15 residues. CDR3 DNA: TGTGCCAGCAGCCTCGGACTAGCGGTGGGAGATACGCAGTATTTT. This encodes CASSLGLAVGDTQYF.

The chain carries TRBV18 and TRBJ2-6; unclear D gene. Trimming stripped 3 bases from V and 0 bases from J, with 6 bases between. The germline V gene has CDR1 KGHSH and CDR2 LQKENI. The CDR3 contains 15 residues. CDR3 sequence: CASSPSFSGANVLTF. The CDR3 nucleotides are TGTGCCAGCTCACCGAGCTTCTCTGGGGCCAACGTCCTGACTTTC.

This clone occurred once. CDR3 loop: CASSPGEGLGNEQFF. CDR3 nucleotide sequence: TGTGCCAGCAGCCCCGGGGAGGGCTTAGGGAATGAGCAGTTCTTC. The chain is built from TRBV7-8 and TRBJ2-1; TRBD2 matches 7 bases. Germline V gives CDR1 SGHVS, CDR2 FQNEAQ. CDR3 length: 15 residues. V lost 5 bases to trimming and J lost 7 bases; unmatched junction nucleotides: 11.

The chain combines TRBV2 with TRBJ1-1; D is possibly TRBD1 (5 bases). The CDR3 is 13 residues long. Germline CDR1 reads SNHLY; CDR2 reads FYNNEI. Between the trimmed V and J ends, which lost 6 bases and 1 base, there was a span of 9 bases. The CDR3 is CASRPGWNTEAFF. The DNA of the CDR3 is TGTGCCAGCAGGCCAGGGTGGAACACTGAAGCTTTCTTT.

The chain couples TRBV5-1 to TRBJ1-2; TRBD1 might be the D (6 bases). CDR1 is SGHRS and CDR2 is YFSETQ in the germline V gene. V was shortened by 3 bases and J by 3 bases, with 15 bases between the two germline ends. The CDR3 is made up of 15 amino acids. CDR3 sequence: CASSWGPRGDYGYTF. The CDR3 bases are TGCGCCAGCAGCTGGGGGCCCCGAGGAGACTATGGCTACACCTTC.

The DNA for the CDR3 is TGTGCCAGCAGCTTAGTCGCCGGGTCCGGGGAGCTGTTTTTT. Protein: CASSLVAGSGELFF. The V and J genes are TRBV7-2 and TRBJ2-2, with D hard to call. Trimming left V 1 base short and J 6 bases short, with 9 bases between. Germline V gene lookup returns CDR1 SGHTA and CDR2 FQGNSA. The CDR3 contains 14 residues.

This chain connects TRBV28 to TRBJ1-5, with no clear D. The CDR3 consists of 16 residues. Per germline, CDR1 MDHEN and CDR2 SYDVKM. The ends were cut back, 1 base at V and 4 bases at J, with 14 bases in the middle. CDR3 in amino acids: CASSLYSRARNQPQHF. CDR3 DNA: TGTGCCAGCAGTTTATACAGTAGGGCTAGAAATCAGCCCCAGCATTTT.

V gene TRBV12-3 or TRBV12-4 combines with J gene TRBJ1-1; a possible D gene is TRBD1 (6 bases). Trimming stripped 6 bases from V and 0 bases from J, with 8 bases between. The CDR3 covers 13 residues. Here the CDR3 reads CASRGQMNTEAFF. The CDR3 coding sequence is TGTGCCAGCAGAGGACAGATGAACACTGAAGCTTTCTTT.

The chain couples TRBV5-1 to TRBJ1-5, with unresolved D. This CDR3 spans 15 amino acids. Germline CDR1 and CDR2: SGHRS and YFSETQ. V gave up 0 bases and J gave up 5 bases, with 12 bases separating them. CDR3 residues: CASSLAPDGYQPQHF. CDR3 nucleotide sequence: TGCGCCAGCAGCTTGGCCCCGGACGGCTATCAGCCCCAGCATTTT.

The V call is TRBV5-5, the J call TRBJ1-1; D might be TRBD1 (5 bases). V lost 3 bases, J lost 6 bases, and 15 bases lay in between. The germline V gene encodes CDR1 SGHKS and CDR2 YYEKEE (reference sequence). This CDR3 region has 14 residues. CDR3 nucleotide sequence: TGTGCCAGCAGCTCCCTATTGGGGGTCTCTGAAGCTTTCTTT. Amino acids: CASSSLLGVSEAFF.

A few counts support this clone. CDR3 amino acids: CASSLTSRDNYGYTF. The CDR3 DNA is TGTGCCAGCAGCTTAACTAGCAGGGATAACTATGGCTACACCTTC. The V call is TRBV7-3, the J call TRBJ1-2; D perhaps matches TRBD1 (5 bases). Germline V CDR1 and CDR2: SGHTA, FQGTGA. Trimming shortened V by 0 bases and J by 1 base, and 9 bases separated the two germline ends. The CDR3 loop spans 15 amino acids.

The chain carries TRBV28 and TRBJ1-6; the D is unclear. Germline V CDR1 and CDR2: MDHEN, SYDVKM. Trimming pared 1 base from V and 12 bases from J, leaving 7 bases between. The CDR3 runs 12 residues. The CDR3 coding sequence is TGTGCCAGCAGTTTATATGGAAGACCCCTCCACTTT. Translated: CASSLYGRPLHF.

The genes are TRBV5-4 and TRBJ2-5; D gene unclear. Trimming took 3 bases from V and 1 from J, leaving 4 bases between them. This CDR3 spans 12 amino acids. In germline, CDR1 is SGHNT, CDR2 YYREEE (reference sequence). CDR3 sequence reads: CASSSTQETQYF. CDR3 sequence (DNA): TGTGCCAGCAGCTCGACCCAAGAGACCCAGTACTTC.